This entry lists 25 T cell receptor beta chains sequenced from one sample in a study of human T cells and chemical hapten exposure. Specified time point: pre-sensitization, week 0. The treatment here: therapeutic diphenylcyclopropenone sensitization with weekly scalp DPC. TCRdb independently ran MiXCR on the RACE reads; one entry per CDR3 protein. Of some 330,000 distinct CDR3 sequences in the sample, around 5.5% are singletons; the top ten hold about 7.7%. The sequencing used whole blood, collected in connection with sensitization to the hapten diphenylcyclopropenone (DPC). These receptors were collected from a woman aged 18 to 35 with alopecia areata. Some clones in this sample may be carry-over from other donors' samples.

This clonotype occurred many times. The rearrangement joins TRBV11-2 to TRBJ2-3, with 8 bases matching TRBD2. This CDR3 has 16 amino acids. The germline V gene encodes CDR1 SGHAT and CDR2 FQNNGV. V lost 5 bases to trimming and J lost 2 bases; unmatched junction nucleotides: 9. CDR3 sequence reads: CASSRTGTRTTDTQYF. The CDR3 DNA sequence: TGTGCCAGCAGCCGGACCGGGACTAGAACCACAGATACGCAGTATTTT.

In its sample, this clonotype was seen a few times. The J gene is TRBJ2-7, the V gene TRBV21-1; the table's D gene call, TRBD2, was not cross checked with the DNA. TRBV21-1 is shown as a pseudogene. The CDR3 is made up of 12 amino acids. Here the CDR3 reads CASSPSGAGRYF. The CDR3 region has the DNA TGTGCCAGCAGCCCTAGCGGGGCCGGTCGATACTTC.

This clonotype turned up a few times. The chain recombines TRBV10-3 with TRBJ2-4; 13 nucleotides match TRBD2. Unmatched junction bases numbered 8, after V lost 6 bases and J lost 0 bases. Germline V gives CDR1 ENHRY, CDR2 SYGVKD. CDR3 length equals 18 residues. The CDR3 region is CAISSGTSGALAKNIQYF. The CDR3 DNA is TGTGCCATCAGCTCCGGGACTAGCGGGGCCCTAGCCAAAAACATTCAGTACTTC.

This clonotype appeared many times. The V and J genes are TRBV7-2 and TRBJ2-3, with D unclear. CDR3 length: 14 residues. Germline CDR1 is SGHTA and CDR2 is FQGNSA. The V gene lost 1 base and the J gene lost 0 bases, with 5 bases spanning the gap. CDR3 protein: CASSLVSSTDTQYF. The CDR3 nucleotides read TGTGCCAGCAGCTTAGTGTCTAGCACAGATACGCAGTATTTT. Full variable domain (outside the CDR3, taken from reference TRBV7-2 and TRBJ2-3): GAGVSQSPSNKVTEKGKDVELRCDPISGHTALYWYRQSLGQGLEFLIYFQGNSAPDKSGLPSDRFSAERTGGSVSTLTIQRTQQEDSAVYLCASSLVSSTDTQYFGPGTRLTVL.

This chain joins TRBV3-1 and TRBJ2-4; 9 bases match TRBD2. Per the germline V gene, CDR1 is LGHDT and CDR2 is YNNKEL (reference sequence). The CDR3 is made up of 15 amino acids. The J segment lost 0 bases and the V segment lost 3 bases, leaving 0 bases of the junction unmatched. CDR3 residues: CASSHSGGAKNIQYF. CDR3 bases: TGTGCCAGCAGCCATAGCGGGGGAGCCAAAAACATTCAGTACTTC.

The table lists this clonotype with a few counts. This chain uses TRBV10-3 with TRBJ2-2; no firm D call. CDR1 ENHRY and CDR2 SYGVKD come from the germline V gene. The germline V and J ends were trimmed by 4 bases and 6 bases, with 12 bases remaining between them. The CDR3 runs to 14 residues. CDR3: CAISGTGPAGELFF. The CDR3 bases are TGTGCCATCAGTGGGACGGGCCCGGCCGGGGAGCTGTTTTTT.

This clonotype was observed at least ten times. CDR3 loop: CASSQVVGSMNTEAFF. The CDR3 region has the DNA TGCGCCAGCAGCCAAGTTGTCGGCAGTATGAACACTGAAGCTTTCTTT. The chain has TRBV4-3 and TRBJ1-1; no definite D call. This CDR3 region has 16 residues. Germline assignment: CDR1 LGHNA and CDR2 YSLEER. Between the trimmed V and J ends, which lost 1 base and 0 bases, there was a span of 12 bases.

The chain links TRBV5-1 to TRBJ2-7; D possibly matches TRBD1 or TRBD2 (6 bases each). V was shortened by 4 bases and J by 5 bases, with 19 bases between the two germline ends. CDR1 and CDR2 (germline): SGHRS, YFSETQ. The CDR3 extends over 15 amino acids. In nucleotides, the CDR3 is TGCGCCAGCAGCCCGGACGGCCGGGGGCTGAACGAGCAGTACTTC. It specifies CASSPDGRGLNEQYF.

This clonotype was detected a few times. This chain joins TRBV18 and TRBJ2-7; weak D call: TRBD1 (6 bases). The CDR3 runs 14 residues. Trimming removed 6 bases from V and 3 bases from J, with 15 bases in between. Germline CDR1 is KGHSH and CDR2 is LQKENI. DNA for the CDR3: TGTGCCAGCTCCCCTGCAGGGGTCGGCTACGAGCAGTACTTC. It encodes CASSPAGVGYEQYF.

The chain joins TRBV20-1 to TRBJ2-1; 9 bases map to TRBD2. The trim removed 5 bases at V and 6 bases at J, leaving 11 bases unmatched. The CDR3 is 15 residues long. Germline-derived CDR1 and CDR2 are DFQATT and SNEGSKA (reference sequence). The CDR3 here is CSARTGTSFPNEQFF. The CDR3 DNA sequence: TGCAGTGCTCGAACCGGGACTAGCTTTCCCAATGAGCAGTTCTTC.

CDR3 residues: CASSLDRGRWGNTIYF. DNA for the CDR3: TGTGCCAGCAGCCTGGACAGGGGGCGATGGGGAAACACCATATATTTT. The gene calls are TRBV5-6 and TRBJ1-3; 11 bases are shared with TRBD1. This CDR3 is built from 16 residues. V lost 4 bases and J lost 4; bases outside the gene matches: 7. Germline CDR1 is SGHDT and CDR2 is YYEEEE.

This clonotype was counted a few times. CDR3 loop: CASSEGRSYGYTF. CDR3 in DNA: TGTGCCAGCAGTGAGGGGCGGAGCTATGGCTACACCTTC. V usage is TRBV25-1 and J usage is TRBJ1-2; D might be TRBD1 (5 bases). Germline-derived CDR1 and CDR2 are MGHDK and SYGVNS. The V end was cut by 3 bases, the J end by 4 bases, with 9 bases between. The CDR3 sequence is 13 residues long.

The table lists this clonotype with a few counts. This chain connects TRBV12-3 or TRBV12-4 to TRBJ2-7; no reliable D call. CDR3 length: 12 residues. V dropped 4 bases and J dropped 6 bases, with 10 bases sitting between them. The CDR3 DNA follows: TGTGCCAGCAGTTCTCTCGGTGCCGAGCAGTACTTC. Its protein is CASSSLGAEQYF.

The chain has TRBV4-1 and TRBJ2-7; 7 bases line up with TRBD1. The CDR3 is 17 amino acids. Germline V CDR1 and CDR2: MGHRA, YSYEKL. The J segment lost 5 bases and the V segment lost 4 bases, leaving 17 bases of the junction unmatched. The CDR3 DNA reads TGCGCCAGCAGCCCGGTTCCCGGGACAGAGGTTTTCCACGAGCAGTACTTC. Translation gives CASSPVPGTEVFHEQYF.

The chain couples TRBV14 to TRBJ1-1; no definite D call. Germline V gene sequence: CDR1 SGHDN, CDR2 FVKESK. V was pared by 9 bases and J by 5 bases, with 10 bases between. This CDR3 contains 11 residues. CDR3 in DNA: TGTGCCAGAAGTTTGAGTACTGAAGCTTTCTTT. This codes for CARSLSTEAFF.

The gene calls are TRBV7-2 and TRBJ2-5; TRBD2 agrees at 7 bases. V trimming: 7 bases; J trimming: 5 bases; junction bases outside the gene matches: 10. The CDR3 is 14 residues long. CDR1 and CDR2 (germline): SGHTA, FQGNSA. As DNA, the CDR3 is TGTGCCAGCATCCCAACGGCTAGCGGCGAGACCCAGTACTTC. Translating gives CASIPTASGETQYF.

This clonotype occurred many times. This sequence joins TRBV18 and TRBJ1-5; D gene unclear. Trimming shortened V by 1 base and J by 0 bases, and 7 bases separated the two germline ends. Looked up from germline, CDR1 is KGHSH and CDR2 is LQKENI. The CDR3 spans 15 residues. The CDR3 sequence: CASSPQGYSNQPQHF. CDR3 bases: TGTGCCAGCTCACCACAAGGGTATAGCAATCAGCCCCAGCATTTT.

This clonotype appeared many times. V usage is TRBV3-1 and J usage is TRBJ2-1; 7 bases fit TRBD1. Per the germline V gene, CDR1 is LGHDT and CDR2 is YNNKEL (reference sequence). CDR3 size: 13 residues. V shed 4 bases, J shed 8 bases, and the junction held 5 bases outside the gene matches. The CDR3 loop is CASSPDRVDEQFF. Written as DNA, the CDR3 is TGTGCCAGCAGCCCAGACAGGGTGGATGAGCAGTTCTTC.

This chain uses TRBV10-3 with TRBJ1-5; D is unclear. Germline loops: CDR1 ENHRY, CDR2 SYGVKD. CDR3 length: 16 amino acids. V was clipped by 3 bases and J by 1 base, with 13 bases between them. The chain's CDR3 is CAISEPSEGSNQPQHF. In DNA form, the CDR3 reads TGTGCCATCAGTGAACCGAGTGAGGGCAGCAATCAGCCCCAGCATTTT.

This CDR3 is CASSKQRLPTDTQYF. The DNA for the CDR3 is TGTGCCAGCAGTAAACAGCGGTTACCCACAGATACGCAGTATTTT. The rearrangement joins TRBV6-2 or TRBV6-3 to TRBJ2-3; a weak D match, TRBD2 (5 bases). The CDR3 length is 15 residues. CDR1 is MNHEY and CDR2 is SVGEGT in the germline V gene. The V and J ends lost 5 bases and 2 bases respectively, with 14 bases between them.

The chain joins TRBV12-5 to TRBJ2-1; D remains ambiguous. CDR3 length: 12 residues. V was pared by 6 bases and J by 3 bases, with 6 bases between. Germline values: CDR1 LGHNT, CDR2 FRNRAP. The CDR3 loop is CASGYYYNEQFF. The CDR3 DNA follows: TGTGCTAGTGGGTACTACTACAATGAGCAGTTCTTC. Combining the CDR3 with reference TRBV12-5 and TRBJ2-1 gives the whole variable domain DARVTQTPRHKVTEMGQEVTMRCQPILGHNTVFWYRQTMMQGLELLAYFRNRAPLDDSGMPKDRFSAEMPDATLATLKIQPSEPRDSAVYFCASGYYYNEQFFGPGTRLTVL.

This clonotype was picked up a small number of times. The chain joins TRBV7-9 to TRBJ1-4, with 9 bases identical to TRBD1. The CDR3 extends over 14 amino acids. Trimming removed 2 bases from V and 8 bases from J; junction bases left unmatched: 3. CDR1 is SEHNR and CDR2 is FQNEAQ in the germline V gene (reference sequence). The CDR3 DNA follows: TGTGCCAGCAGCTTAAATACAGGGGGCGAAAAACTGTTTTTT. This gives the protein CASSLNTGGEKLFF.

This clonotype was counted at least ten times. The chain couples TRBV5-1 to TRBJ2-5; no clear D. Germline V gives CDR1 SGHRS, CDR2 YFSETQ. This CDR3 spans 14 amino acids. The ends were cut back, 1 base at V and 2 bases at J, with 9 bases in the middle. Written as DNA, the CDR3 is TGCGCCAGCAGCTTGAGTGCCCCACAAGAGACCCAGTACTTC. This gives the protein CASSLSAPQETQYF.

There are a few counts of this clonotype. This chain links TRBV27 with TRBJ2-2, with 7 bases identical to TRBD2. The germline gives CDR1 MNHEY, CDR2 SMNVEV (reference sequence). The J segment lost 6 bases and the V segment lost 8 bases, leaving 9 bases of the junction unmatched. The CDR3 sequence is 14 residues long. The CDR3 bases are TGTGCCAGCTCCCTTCTGGGGGGGGCCGGGGAGCTGTTTTTT. This sequence encodes CASSLLGGAGELFF.

This clonotype has a handful of counts. The chain uses TRBV19 and TRBJ2-7, with 12 bases aligning to TRBD2. V dropped 3 bases and J dropped 2; count of bases not matched to a gene: 5. Germline-derived CDR1 and CDR2 are LNHDA and SQIVND (reference sequence). The CDR3 contains 16 residues. In nucleotides, the CDR3 is TGTGCCAGTAGTATGACCGGACTAGCGGGGACCTACGAGCAGTACTTC. Its translation is CASSMTGLAGTYEQYF.